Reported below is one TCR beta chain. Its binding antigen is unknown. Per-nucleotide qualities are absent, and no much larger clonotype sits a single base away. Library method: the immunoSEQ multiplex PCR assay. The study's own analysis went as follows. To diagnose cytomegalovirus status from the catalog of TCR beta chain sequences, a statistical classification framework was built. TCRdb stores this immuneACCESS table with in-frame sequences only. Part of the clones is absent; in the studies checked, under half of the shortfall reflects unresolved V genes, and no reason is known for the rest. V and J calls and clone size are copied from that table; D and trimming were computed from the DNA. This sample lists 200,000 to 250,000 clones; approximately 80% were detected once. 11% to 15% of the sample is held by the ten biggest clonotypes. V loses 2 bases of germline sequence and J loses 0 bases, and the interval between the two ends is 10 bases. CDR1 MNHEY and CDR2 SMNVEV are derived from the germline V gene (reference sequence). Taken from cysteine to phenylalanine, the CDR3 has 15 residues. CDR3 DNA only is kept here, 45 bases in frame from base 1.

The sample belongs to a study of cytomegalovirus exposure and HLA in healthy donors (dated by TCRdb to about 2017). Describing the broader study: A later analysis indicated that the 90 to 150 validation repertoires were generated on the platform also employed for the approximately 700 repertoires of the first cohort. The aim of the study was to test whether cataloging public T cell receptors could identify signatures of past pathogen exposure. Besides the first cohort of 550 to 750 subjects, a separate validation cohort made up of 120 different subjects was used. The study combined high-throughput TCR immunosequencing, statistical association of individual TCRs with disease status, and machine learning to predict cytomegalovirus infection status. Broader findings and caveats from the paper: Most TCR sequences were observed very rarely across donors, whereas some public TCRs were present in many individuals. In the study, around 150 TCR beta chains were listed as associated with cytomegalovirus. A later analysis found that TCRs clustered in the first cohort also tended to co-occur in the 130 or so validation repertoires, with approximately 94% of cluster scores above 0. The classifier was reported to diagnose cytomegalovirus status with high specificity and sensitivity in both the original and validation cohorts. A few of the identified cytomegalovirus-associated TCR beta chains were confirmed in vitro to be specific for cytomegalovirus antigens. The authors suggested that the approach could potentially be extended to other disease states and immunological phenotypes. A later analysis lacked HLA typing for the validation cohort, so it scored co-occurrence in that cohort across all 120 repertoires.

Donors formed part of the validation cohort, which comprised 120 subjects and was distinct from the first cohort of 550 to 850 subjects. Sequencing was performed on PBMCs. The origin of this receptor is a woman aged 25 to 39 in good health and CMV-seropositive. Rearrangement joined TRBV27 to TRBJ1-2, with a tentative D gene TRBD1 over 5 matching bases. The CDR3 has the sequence CASSLGGVANYGYTF. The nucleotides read TGTGCCAGCAGTTTAGGGGGGGTAGCTAACTATGGCTACACCTTC.